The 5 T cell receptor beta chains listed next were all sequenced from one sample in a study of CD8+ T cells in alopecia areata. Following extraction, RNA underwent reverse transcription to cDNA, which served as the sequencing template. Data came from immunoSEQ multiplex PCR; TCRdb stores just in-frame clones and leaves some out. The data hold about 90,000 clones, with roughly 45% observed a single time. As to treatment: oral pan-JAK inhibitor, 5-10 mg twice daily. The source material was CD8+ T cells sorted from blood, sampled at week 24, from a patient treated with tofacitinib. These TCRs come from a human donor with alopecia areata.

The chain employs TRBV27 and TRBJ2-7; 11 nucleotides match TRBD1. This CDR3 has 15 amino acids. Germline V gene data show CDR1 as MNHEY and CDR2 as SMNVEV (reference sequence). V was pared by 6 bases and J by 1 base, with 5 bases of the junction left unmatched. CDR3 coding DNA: TGTGCCAGCAGCTGGGGGACAGGGGGTTCCTACGAGCAGTACTTC. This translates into CASSWGTGGSYEQYF.

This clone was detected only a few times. The CDR3 reads CASSLLRDEQYF. DNA of the CDR3: TGTGCCAGCAGCTTACTGCGGGACGAGCAGTACTTC. This rearrangement joins TRBV7-9 to TRBJ2-7, with TRBD2 as a possible D gene (5 bases). Germline lookup yields CDR1 SEHNR and CDR2 FQNEAQ (reference sequence). V was shortened by 2 bases and J by 5 bases, with 7 bases between the two germline ends. The CDR3 runs 12 residues.

The CDR3 here is CASTSPTRNEQFF. The CDR3 DNA is TGTGCCAGCACCTCACCAACCAGAAATGAGCAGTTCTTC. The chain is built from TRBV7-9 and TRBJ2-1; D gene uncertain. Trimming removed 7 bases from V and 7 bases from J, with 14 bases in between. Germline assignment: CDR1 SEHNR and CDR2 FQNEAQ (reference sequence). This CDR3 contains 13 residues. The whole variable domain, filled in from reference TRBV7-9 and TRBJ2-1, reads DTGVSQNPRHKITKRGQNVTFRCDPISEHNRLYWYRQTLGQGPEFLTYFQNEAQLEKSRLLSDRFSAERPKGSFSTLEIQRTEQGDSAMYLCASTSPTRNEQFFGPGTRLTVL.

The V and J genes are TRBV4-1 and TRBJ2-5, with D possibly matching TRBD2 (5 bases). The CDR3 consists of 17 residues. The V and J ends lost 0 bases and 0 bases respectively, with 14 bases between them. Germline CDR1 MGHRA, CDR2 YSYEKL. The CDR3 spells CASSQERWETNQETQYF. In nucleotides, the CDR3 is TGCGCCAGCAGCCAAGAAAGGTGGGAGACCAACCAAGAGACCCAGTACTTC.

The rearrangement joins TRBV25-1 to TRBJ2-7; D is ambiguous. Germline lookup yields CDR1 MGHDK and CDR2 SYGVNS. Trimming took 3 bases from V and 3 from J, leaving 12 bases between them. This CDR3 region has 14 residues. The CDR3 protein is CASSEMASLYEQYF. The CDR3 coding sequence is TGTGCCAGCAGTGAGATGGCCAGTCTCTACGAGCAGTACTTC.